These T cell receptor beta chains were read from a single sample in a study of blood T cell repertoires in COVID-19. The data were produced by immunoSEQ multiplex PCR, yet TCRdb's version contains in-frame clones alone and is incomplete. The sample has roughly 250,000 clones, around nine tenths seen once. Sequenced sample: PBMCs or T cells enriched from blood (not recorded which). These receptors originate from a woman aged 18-29 years who had recovered from COVID-19. Each CDR3 is given with its conserved first and last residue. The D gene is left open where the match is weak. Expanded clones get a size class; other rows say once, few or many, or leave the size out.

d_gene: -; j_gene: TRBJ1-4; abundance: -; v_gene: TRBV19; CDR3aa: CASSTYSTNEKLFF; CDR3nt: TGTGCCAGTAGTACATACTCAACTAATGAAAAACTGTTTTTT
d_gene: -; j_gene: TRBJ1-2; abundance: -; v_gene: TRBV7-9; CDR3aa: CASSLASYNYGYTF; CDR3nt: TGTGCCAGCAGCTTAGCTTCCTATAACTATGGCTACACCTTC
d_gene: TRBD1; j_gene: TRBJ1-3; abundance: -; v_gene: TRBV28; CDR3aa: CASTGGTAGNTIYF; CDR3nt: TGTGCCAGCACCGGAGGGACAGCGGGAAACACCATATATTTT
d_gene: -; j_gene: TRBJ2-5; abundance: -; v_gene: TRBV19; CDR3aa: CASSISETQYF; CDR3nt: TGTGCCAGTAGTATCTCAGAGACCCAGTACTTC
d_gene: -; j_gene: TRBJ1-3; abundance: few; v_gene: TRBV19; CDR3aa: CASSIGISGNTIYF; CDR3nt: TGTGCCAGTAGTATCGGGATCTCTGGAAACACCATATATTTT
d_gene: -; j_gene: TRBJ1-5; abundance: -; v_gene: TRBV7-8; CDR3aa: CASSLLDSYSNQPQHF; CDR3nt: TGTGCCAGCAGCTTATTAGACAGTTATAGCAATCAGCCCCAGCATTTT
d_gene: -; j_gene: TRBJ2-5; abundance: -; v_gene: TRBV19; CDR3aa: CASSIRSPPDRRIQETQYF; CDR3nt: TGTGCCAGTAGTATAAGGTCCCCCCCAGACAGGAGAATCCAAGAGACCCAGTACTTC
d_gene: TRBD1; j_gene: TRBJ1-2; abundance: -; v_gene: TRBV19; CDR3aa: CASSATGGLMANYGYTF; CDR3nt: TGTGCCAGTAGTGCGACAGGGGGACTAATGGCTAACTATGGCTACACCTTC
d_gene: TRBD1; j_gene: TRBJ2-2; abundance: few; v_gene: TRBV11-2; CDR3aa: CATSGQGYLRELFF; CDR3nt: TGTGCCACCAGTGGACAGGGCTACTTACGGGAGCTGTTTTTT
d_gene: -; j_gene: TRBJ1-1; abundance: -; v_gene: TRBV18; CDR3aa: CASSLQGSSMNTEAFF; CDR3nt: TGTGCCAGCTCACTGCAGGGTTCAAGCATGAACACTGAAGCTTTCTTT
d_gene: -; j_gene: TRBJ1-4; abundance: once; v_gene: TRBV28; CDR3aa: CASSPRLDATNEKLFF; CDR3nt: TGTGCCAGCAGTCCGCGCCTCGATGCAACTAATGAAAAACTGTTTTTT
d_gene: -; j_gene: TRBJ2-1; abundance: -; v_gene: TRBV7-9; CDR3aa: CASSLAGWRGEQFF; CDR3nt: TGTGCCAGCAGCTTAGCTGGCTGGCGGGGTGAGCAGTTCTTC
d_gene: TRBD1; j_gene: TRBJ1-4; abundance: -; v_gene: TRBV11-2; CDR3aa: CASSLGQGAGEKLFF; CDR3nt: TGTGCCAGCAGCTTAGGACAGGGGGCGGGTGAAAAACTGTTTTTT
d_gene: -; j_gene: TRBJ2-1; abundance: -; v_gene: TRBV7-8; CDR3aa: CASSCNRVMGEQFF; CDR3nt: TGTGCCAGCAGCTGTAACAGGGTGATGGGTGAGCAGTTCTTC
d_gene: -; j_gene: TRBJ1-1; abundance: -; v_gene: TRBV13; CDR3aa: CASSVQGRNTEAFF; CDR3nt: TGTGCCAGCAGCGTGCAGGGGAGGAACACTGAAGCTTTCTTT
d_gene: -; j_gene: TRBJ2-5; abundance: once; v_gene: TRBV2; CDR3aa: CASTSETQYF; CDR3nt: TGTGCCAGCACGTCAGAGACCCAGTACTTC
d_gene: -; j_gene: TRBJ1-2; abundance: -; v_gene: TRBV3-1/TRBV3-2; CDR3aa: CASSPPHTRHGYTF; CDR3nt: TGTGCCAGCAGTCCACCGCACACTAGGCATGGCTACACCTTC
d_gene: -; j_gene: TRBJ1-3; abundance: -; v_gene: TRBV18; CDR3aa: CASSPTTGLTSGNTIYF; CDR3nt: TGTGCCAGCTCACCCACAACCGGACTCACCTCTGGAAACACCATATATTTT
d_gene: -; j_gene: TRBJ1-2; abundance: once; v_gene: TRBV5-5; CDR3aa: CASSLEFQGPYGYTF; CDR3nt: TGTGCCAGCAGCTTGGAATTTCAGGGTCCCTATGGCTACACCTTC
d_gene: -; j_gene: TRBJ1-1; abundance: -; v_gene: TRBV5-1; CDR3aa: CASRGLVSTEAFF; CDR3nt: TGCGCCAGCAGGGGGCTCGTGAGCACTGAAGCTTTCTTT
d_gene: -; j_gene: TRBJ1-1; abundance: -; v_gene: TRBV4-1; CDR3aa: CASSQDLWGERRDTEAFF; CDR3nt: TGCGCCAGCAGCCAAGATCTTTGGGGAGAAAGAAGGGACACTGAAGCTTTCTTT
d_gene: TRBD1; j_gene: TRBJ2-2; abundance: -; v_gene: TRBV27; CDR3aa: CASSFGVRDRFSFRRTGELFF; CDR3nt: TGTGCCAGCAGTTTTGGGGTTAGGGACAGGTTTTCTTTTCGTCGGACCGGGGAGCTGTTTTTT
d_gene: -; j_gene: TRBJ2-1; abundance: -; v_gene: TRBV19; CDR3aa: CASSIDPLVPYNEQFF; CDR3nt: TGTGCCAGTAGTATAGATCCCCTAGTCCCCTACAATGAGCAGTTCTTC
d_gene: TRBD2; j_gene: TRBJ2-2; abundance: -; v_gene: TRBV28; CDR3aa: CASSSSGRAHGELFF; CDR3nt: TGTGCCAGCAGTTCTAGCGGGAGGGCCCACGGGGAGCTGTTTTTT
d_gene: TRBD1; j_gene: TRBJ1-3; abundance: -; v_gene: TRBV11-2; CDR3aa: CASSLTGTGNTIYF; CDR3nt: TGTGCCAGCAGCTTGACAGGGACTGGAAACACCATATATTTT
d_gene: -; j_gene: TRBJ1-1; abundance: -; v_gene: TRBV10-3; CDR3aa: CAISELLRGGGTEAFF; CDR3nt: TGTGCCATCAGTGAGCTACTAAGGGGAGGGGGCACTGAAGCTTTCTTT
d_gene: TRBD1; j_gene: TRBJ1-2; abundance: -; v_gene: TRBV4-1; CDR3aa: CASSHLTGQGNYGYTF; CDR3nt: TGCGCCAGCAGCCACCTGACGGGACAGGGAAACTATGGCTACACCTTC
d_gene: -; j_gene: TRBJ1-1; abundance: -; v_gene: TRBV28; CDR3aa: CASRKPRPLMNTEAFF; CDR3nt: TGTGCCAGCAGGAAACCCAGGCCCCTCATGAACACTGAAGCTTTCTTT
d_gene: -; j_gene: TRBJ1-2; abundance: -; v_gene: TRBV12-3/TRBV12-4; CDR3aa: CASSFQTDYGYTF; CDR3nt: TGTGCCAGCAGTTTTCAGACAGACTATGGCTACACCTTC
d_gene: -; j_gene: TRBJ2-1; abundance: -; v_gene: TRBV4-3; CDR3aa: CASSQEFGGRGNEQFF; CDR3nt: TGCGCCAGCAGCCAAGAGTTCGGGGGAAGGGGCAATGAGCAGTTCTTC
d_gene: -; j_gene: TRBJ2-2; abundance: -; v_gene: TRBV27; CDR3aa: CASSGPANTGELFF; CDR3nt: TGTGCCAGCAGTGGCCCCGCGAACACCGGGGAGCTGTTTTTT
d_gene: -; j_gene: TRBJ1-2; abundance: once; v_gene: TRBV5-8; CDR3aa: CASSWDTYGYTF; CDR3nt: TGTGCCAGCAGCTGGGACACCTATGGCTACACCTTC
d_gene: -; j_gene: TRBJ2-5; abundance: -; v_gene: TRBV4-3; CDR3aa: CASSQDAPGETQYF; CDR3nt: TGCGCCAGCAGCCAAGACGCGCCGGGGGAGACCCAGTACTTC
d_gene: TRBD1; j_gene: TRBJ1-5; abundance: -; v_gene: TRBV5-1; CDR3aa: CASSLGTGVGQPQHF; CDR3nt: TGCGCCAGCAGCTTGGGGACAGGGGTTGGTCAGCCCCAGCATTTT
d_gene: -; j_gene: TRBJ1-5; abundance: -; v_gene: TRBV7-9; CDR3aa: CASSLGDGGAGQPQHF; CDR3nt: TGTGCCAGCAGCTTAGGGGATGGGGGGGCAGGTCAGCCCCAGCATTTT
d_gene: -; j_gene: TRBJ1-3; abundance: once; v_gene: TRBV18; CDR3aa: CASSVTGSDTIYF; CDR3nt: TGTGCCAGCTCAGTAACAGGGTCGGACACCATATATTTT
d_gene: TRBD1; j_gene: TRBJ1-2; abundance: -; v_gene: TRBV10-3; CDR3aa: CAISESVTGVGYTF; CDR3nt: TGTGCCATCAGTGAGTCGGTGACAGGGGTTGGCTACACCTTC
d_gene: TRBD1; j_gene: TRBJ1-2; abundance: -; v_gene: TRBV28; CDR3aa: CASRDRDSYGYTF; CDR3nt: TGTGCCAGCAGGGACCGGGACAGCTATGGCTACACCTTC
d_gene: TRBD1; j_gene: TRBJ2-7; abundance: -; v_gene: TRBV5-3; CDR3aa: CARSLGPRRQGKGYEQYF; CDR3nt: TGTGCCAGAAGCTTGGGTCCCCGAAGACAGGGAAAAGGCTACGAGCAGTACTTC
d_gene: -; j_gene: TRBJ1-4; abundance: -; v_gene: TRBV10-3; CDR3aa: CATRVNEKLFF; CDR3nt: TGTGCCACGCGAGTTAATGAAAAACTGTTTTTT
d_gene: TRBD1; j_gene: TRBJ1-1; abundance: -; v_gene: TRBV6-2/TRBV6-3; CDR3aa: CASSRDKTGMNTEAFF; CDR3nt: TGTGCCAGCAGTAGAGACAAGACAGGGATGAACACTGAAGCTTTCTTT
d_gene: -; j_gene: TRBJ2-7; abundance: -; v_gene: TRBV10-3; CDR3aa: CAIRQSGYEQYF; CDR3nt: TGTGCCATCCGACAGTCTGGCTACGAGCAGTACTTC
d_gene: -; j_gene: TRBJ1-5; abundance: -; v_gene: TRBV7-6; CDR3aa: CASSLAAGMGNQPQHF; CDR3nt: TGTGCCAGCAGCTTAGCGGCGGGGATGGGTAATCAGCCCCAGCATTTT
d_gene: TRBD2; j_gene: TRBJ2-2; abundance: -; v_gene: TRBV7-6; CDR3aa: CASSDPTGTILPGGPGRFFF; CDR3nt: TGTGCCAGCAGTGATCCCACCGGGACTATCCTACCGGGTGGACCCGGGCGGTTTTTTTTT
d_gene: -; j_gene: TRBJ2-7; abundance: once; v_gene: TRBV11-3; CDR3aa: CASSSRIGRGRSSYEQYF; CDR3nt: TGTGCCAGCAGCTCCCGAATCGGCCGTGGAAGGAGCTCCTACGAGCAGTACTTC
d_gene: -; j_gene: TRBJ1-2; abundance: -; v_gene: TRBV11-2; CDR3aa: CASSFSRGNYGYTF; CDR3nt: TGTGCCAGCAGCTTCAGCAGAGGGAACTATGGCTACACCTTC
d_gene: TRBD1; j_gene: TRBJ2-7; abundance: -; v_gene: TRBV6-5; CDR3aa: CASIRTGGPYEQYF; CDR3nt: TGTGCCAGCATCAGGACAGGAGGACCCTACGAGCAGTACTTC
d_gene: -; j_gene: TRBJ1-5; abundance: -; v_gene: TRBV18; CDR3aa: CASSPPGQGSAWPQHF; CDR3nt: TGTGCCAGCTCACCACCTGGTCAGGGATCCGCTTGGCCCCAGCATTTT
d_gene: -; j_gene: TRBJ1-1; abundance: -; v_gene: TRBV7-6; CDR3aa: CASSPLTALNTEAFF; CDR3nt: TGTGCCAGCAGCCCATTGACAGCGCTAAACACTGAAGCTTTCTTT
d_gene: -; j_gene: TRBJ2-1; abundance: -; v_gene: TRBV5-8; CDR3aa: CASRIRRGDSTYNEQFF; CDR3nt: TGTGCCAGCAGAATCAGGAGGGGTGACAGCACCTACAATGAGCAGTTCTTC
d_gene: -; j_gene: TRBJ1-2; abundance: -; v_gene: TRBV7-9; CDR3aa: CASSKKDSHYGYTF; CDR3nt: TGTGCCAGCAGCAAAAAGGACAGTCACTATGGCTACACCTTC
d_gene: -; j_gene: TRBJ1-1; abundance: once; v_gene: TRBV9; CDR3aa: CASSAKIRGVETEAFF; CDR3nt: TGTGCCAGCAGCGCAAAAATAAGGGGTGTTGAGACTGAAGCTTTCTTT